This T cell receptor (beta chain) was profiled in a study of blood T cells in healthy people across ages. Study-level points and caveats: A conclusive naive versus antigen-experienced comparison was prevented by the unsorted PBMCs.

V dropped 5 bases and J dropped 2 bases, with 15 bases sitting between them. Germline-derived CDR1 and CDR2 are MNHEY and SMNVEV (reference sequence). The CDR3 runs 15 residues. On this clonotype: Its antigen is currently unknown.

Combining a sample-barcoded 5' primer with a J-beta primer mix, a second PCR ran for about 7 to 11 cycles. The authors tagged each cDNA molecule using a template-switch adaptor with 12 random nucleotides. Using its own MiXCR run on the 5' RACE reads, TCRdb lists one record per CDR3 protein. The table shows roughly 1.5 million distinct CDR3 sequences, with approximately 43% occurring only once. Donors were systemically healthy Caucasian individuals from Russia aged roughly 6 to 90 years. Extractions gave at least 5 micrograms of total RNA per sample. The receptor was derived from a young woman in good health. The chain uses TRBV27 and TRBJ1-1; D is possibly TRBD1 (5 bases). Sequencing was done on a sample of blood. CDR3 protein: CASSEGRRTNTEAFF. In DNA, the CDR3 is TGTGCCAGCAGTGAGGGACGGCGGACTAACACTGAAGCTTTCTTT.